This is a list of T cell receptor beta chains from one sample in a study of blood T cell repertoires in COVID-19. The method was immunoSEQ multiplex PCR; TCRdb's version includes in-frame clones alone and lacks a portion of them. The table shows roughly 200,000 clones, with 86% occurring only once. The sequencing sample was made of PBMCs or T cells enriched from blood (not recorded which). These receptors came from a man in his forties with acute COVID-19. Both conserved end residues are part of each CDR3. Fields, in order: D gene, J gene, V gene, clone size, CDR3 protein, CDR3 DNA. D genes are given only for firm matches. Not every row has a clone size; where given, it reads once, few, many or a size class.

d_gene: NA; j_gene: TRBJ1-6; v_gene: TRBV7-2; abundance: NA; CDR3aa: CASSLDGRTLGSALHF; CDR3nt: TGTGCCAGCAGCTTAGATGGTAGGACATTAGGTTCGGCCCTCCACTTT
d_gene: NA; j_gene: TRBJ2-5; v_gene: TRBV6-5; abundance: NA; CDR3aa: CATHRASETQYF; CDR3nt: TGTGCCACCCACAGGGCTAGCGAGACCCAGTACTTC
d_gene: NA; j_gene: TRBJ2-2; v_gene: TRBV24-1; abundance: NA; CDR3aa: CATSDPFVRTGELFF; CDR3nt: TGTGCCACCAGTGACCCGTTTGTTCGCACCGGGGAGCTGTTTTTT
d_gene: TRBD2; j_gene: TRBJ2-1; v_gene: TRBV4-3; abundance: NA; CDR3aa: CASSQESAGGYNEQFF; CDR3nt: TGCGCCAGCAGCCAAGAATCAGCGGGAGGGTACAATGAGCAGTTCTTC
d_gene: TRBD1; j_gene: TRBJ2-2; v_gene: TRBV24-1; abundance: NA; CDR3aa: CATSDSGTGNTGELFF; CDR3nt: TGTGCCACCAGTGATTCCGGGACAGGGAACACCGGGGAGCTGTTTTTT
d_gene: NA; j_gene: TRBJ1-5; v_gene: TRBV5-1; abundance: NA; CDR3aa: CASSLASGQEPQHF; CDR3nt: TGCGCCAGCAGCTTGGCTTCAGGGCAGGAGCCCCAGCATTTT
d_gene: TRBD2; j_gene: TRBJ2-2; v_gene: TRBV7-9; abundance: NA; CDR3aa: CASSPSFERENTGELFF; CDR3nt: TGTGCCAGCTCCCCCTCCTTCGAGCGGGAGAACACCGGGGAGCTGTTTTTT
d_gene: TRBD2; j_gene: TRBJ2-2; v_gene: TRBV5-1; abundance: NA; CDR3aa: CASSLSAGGNGELFF; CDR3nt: TGCGCCAGCAGCTTGTCGGCGGGAGGAAACGGGGAGCTGTTTTTT
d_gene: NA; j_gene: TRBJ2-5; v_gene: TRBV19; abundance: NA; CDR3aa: CASSQQETQYF; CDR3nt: TGTGCCAGTAGTCAACAAGAGACCCAGTACTTC
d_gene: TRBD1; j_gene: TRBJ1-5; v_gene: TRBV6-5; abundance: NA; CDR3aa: CASSPGGASNQPQHF; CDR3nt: TGTGCCAGCAGCCCAGGGGGCGCGAGCAATCAGCCCCAGCATTTT
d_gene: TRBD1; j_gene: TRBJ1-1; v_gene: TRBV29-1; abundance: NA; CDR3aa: CSVPGQMNTEAFF; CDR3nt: TGCAGCGTTCCGGGACAGATGAACACTGAAGCTTTCTTT
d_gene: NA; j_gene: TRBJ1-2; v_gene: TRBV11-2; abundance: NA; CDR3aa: CASSSPGGPDTF; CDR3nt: TGTGCCAGCAGCTCCCCGGGGGGGCCTGACACCTTC
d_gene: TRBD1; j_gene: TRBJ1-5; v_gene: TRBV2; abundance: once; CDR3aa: CASHRTGHQPQHF; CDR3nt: TGTGCCAGCCACCGGACAGGGCACCAGCCCCAGCATTTT
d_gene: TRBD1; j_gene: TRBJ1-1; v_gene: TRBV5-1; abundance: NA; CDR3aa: CASSQGQGDGGTEAFF; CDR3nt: TGCGCCAGCAGCCAGGGACAGGGGGACGGTGGTACTGAAGCTTTCTTT
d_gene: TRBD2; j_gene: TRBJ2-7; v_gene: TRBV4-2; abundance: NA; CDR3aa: CASSQGLAYEQYF; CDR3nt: TGTGCCAGCAGCCAGGGACTAGCGTACGAGCAGTACTTC
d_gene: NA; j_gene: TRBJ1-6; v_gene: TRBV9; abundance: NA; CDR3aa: CASSATHQDSPLHF; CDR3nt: TGTGCCAGCAGCGCGACTCATCAAGATTCACCCCTCCACTTT
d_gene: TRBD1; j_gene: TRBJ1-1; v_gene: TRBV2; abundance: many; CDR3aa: CASSKTGERTEAFF; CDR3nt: TGTGCCAGCAGTAAAACAGGGGAGAGAACTGAAGCTTTCTTT
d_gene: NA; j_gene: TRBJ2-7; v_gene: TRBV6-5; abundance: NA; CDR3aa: CASSYTPGHRYEQYF; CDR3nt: TGTGCCAGCAGTTACACTCCGGGACACCGGTACGAGCAGTACTTC
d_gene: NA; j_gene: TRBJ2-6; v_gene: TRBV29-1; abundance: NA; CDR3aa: CSVYGHHSGANVLTF; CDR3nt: TGCAGCGTTTATGGACATCACTCTGGGGCCAACGTCCTGACTTTC
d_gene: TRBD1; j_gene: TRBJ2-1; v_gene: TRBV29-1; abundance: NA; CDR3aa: CSFRTGSYNEQFF; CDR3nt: TGCAGCTTCCGGACAGGCTCCTACAATGAGCAGTTCTTC
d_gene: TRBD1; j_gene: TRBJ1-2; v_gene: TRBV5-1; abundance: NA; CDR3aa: CASSLKGQDTYGYTF; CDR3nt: TGCGCCAGCAGCCTGAAAGGACAGGATACCTATGGCTACACCTTC
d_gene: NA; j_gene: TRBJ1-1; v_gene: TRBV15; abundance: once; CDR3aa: CATSSKGYTEAFF; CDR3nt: TGTGCCACCAGCAGCAAGGGGTACACTGAAGCTTTCTTT
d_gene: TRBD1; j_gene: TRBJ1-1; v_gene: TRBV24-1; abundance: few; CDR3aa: CATSDKEGARSEAFF; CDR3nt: TGTGCCACCAGTGATAAAGAGGGGGCGAGATCTGAAGCTTTCTTT
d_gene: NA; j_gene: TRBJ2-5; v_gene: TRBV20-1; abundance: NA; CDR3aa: CSVRSQETQYF; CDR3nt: TGCAGTGTTCGGTCGCAAGAGACCCAGTACTTC
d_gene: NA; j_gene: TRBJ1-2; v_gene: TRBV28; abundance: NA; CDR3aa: CASSAAKSFYGYTF; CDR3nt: TGTGCCAGCAGTGCCGCTAAAAGTTTCTATGGCTACACCTTC
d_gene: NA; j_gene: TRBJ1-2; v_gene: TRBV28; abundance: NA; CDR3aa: CASSWKARGVGYGYTF; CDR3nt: TGTGCCAGCAGTTGGAAGGCACGGGGGGTTGGTTATGGCTACACCTTC
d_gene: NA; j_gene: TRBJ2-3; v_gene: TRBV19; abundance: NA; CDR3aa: CASSPRSGGTDTQYF; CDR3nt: TGTGCCAGTAGTCCGAGGTCGGGGGGCACAGATACGCAGTATTTT
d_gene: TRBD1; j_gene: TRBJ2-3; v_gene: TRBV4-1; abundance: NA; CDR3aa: CASSQSPGQSTDTQYF; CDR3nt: TGCGCCAGCAGCCAAAGCCCGGGACAGAGCACAGATACGCAGTATTTT
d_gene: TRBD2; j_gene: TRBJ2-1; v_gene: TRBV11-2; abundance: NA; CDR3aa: CASSLGTSLHNEQFF; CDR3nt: TGTGCCAGCAGCCTAGGGACTAGCCTACACAATGAGCAGTTCTTC
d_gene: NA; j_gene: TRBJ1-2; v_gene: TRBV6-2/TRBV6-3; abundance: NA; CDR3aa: CASSTSQAAYGYTF; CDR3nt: TGTGCCAGCAGCACTTCACAGGCGGCATATGGCTACACCTTC
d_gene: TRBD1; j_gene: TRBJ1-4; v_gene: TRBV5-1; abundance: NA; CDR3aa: CASSLETGGGEKLFF; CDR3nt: TGCGCCAGCAGCTTGGAAACAGGGGGAGGAGAAAAACTGTTTTTT
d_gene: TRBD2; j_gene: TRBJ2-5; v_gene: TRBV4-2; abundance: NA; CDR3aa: CASSQDPLAGAKTQYF; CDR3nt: TGTGCCAGCAGCCAAGATCCCCTAGCGGGGGCGAAGACCCAGTACTTC
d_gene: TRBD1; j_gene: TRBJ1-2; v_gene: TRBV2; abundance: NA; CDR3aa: CASSEEQGLGYGYTF; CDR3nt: TGTGCCAGCAGTGAGGAACAGGGGCTCGGGTATGGCTACACCTTC
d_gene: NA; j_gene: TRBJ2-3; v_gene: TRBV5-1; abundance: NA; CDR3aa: CASSPMGAEPSTDTQYF; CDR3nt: TGCGCCAGCAGCCCGATGGGAGCGGAGCCTAGCACAGATACGCAGTATTTT
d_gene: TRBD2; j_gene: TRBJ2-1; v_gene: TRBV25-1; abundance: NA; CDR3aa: CASNSGRYYNEQFF; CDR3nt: TGTGCCAGCAATAGCGGGAGGTACTACAATGAGCAGTTCTTC
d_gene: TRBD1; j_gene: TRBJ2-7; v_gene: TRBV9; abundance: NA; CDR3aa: CASSQGGQDSYEQYF; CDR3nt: TGTGCCAGCAGCCAAGGGGGACAGGACTCCTACGAGCAGTACTTC
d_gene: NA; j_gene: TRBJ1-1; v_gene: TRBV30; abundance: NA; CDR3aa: CAWEAGVNTEAFF; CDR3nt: TGTGCCTGGGAGGCAGGGGTGAACACTGAAGCTTTCTTT
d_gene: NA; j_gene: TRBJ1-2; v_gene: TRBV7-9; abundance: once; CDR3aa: CASSSTGLNGYTF; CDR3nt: TGTGCCAGCAGCTCGACCGGACTCAATGGCTACACCTTC
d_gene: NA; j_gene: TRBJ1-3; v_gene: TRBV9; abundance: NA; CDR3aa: CASSASPRRLTGNTIYF; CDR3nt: TGTGCCAGCAGCGCAAGCCCTCGGAGACTGACCGGAAACACCATATATTTT
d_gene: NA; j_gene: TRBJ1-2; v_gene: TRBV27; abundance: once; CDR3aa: CASSFGRGDGYTF; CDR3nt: TGTGCCAGCAGTTTTGGGAGGGGCGATGGCTACACCTTC
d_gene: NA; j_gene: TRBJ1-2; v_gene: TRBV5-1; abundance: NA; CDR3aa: CASSLGTGLYGYTF; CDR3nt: TGCGCCAGCAGCTTGGGTACAGGGCTCTATGGCTACACCTTC
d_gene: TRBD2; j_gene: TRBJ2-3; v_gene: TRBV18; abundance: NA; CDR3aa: CASSPGTSGRIDTQYF; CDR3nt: TGTGCCAGCTCACCGGGGACTAGCGGGAGGATCGATACGCAGTATTTT
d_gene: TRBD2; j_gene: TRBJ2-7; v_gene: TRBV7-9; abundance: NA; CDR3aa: CASSPGGNEQYF; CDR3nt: TGTGCCAGCAGCCCCGGGGGGAACGAGCAGTACTTC
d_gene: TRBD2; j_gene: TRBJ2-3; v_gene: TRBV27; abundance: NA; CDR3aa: CASSGPGLAADTQYF; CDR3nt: TGTGCCAGCAGCGGACCCGGACTAGCGGCAGATACGCAGTATTTT
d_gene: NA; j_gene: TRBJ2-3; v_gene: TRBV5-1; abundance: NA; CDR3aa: CASSLRQGTDTQYF; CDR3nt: TGCGCCAGCAGCTTAAGACAAGGCACAGATACGCAGTATTTT
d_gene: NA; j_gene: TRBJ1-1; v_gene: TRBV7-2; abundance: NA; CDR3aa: CASSLVGGVAFF; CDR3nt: TGTGCCAGCAGCTTAGTCGGGGGAGTAGCTTTCTTT
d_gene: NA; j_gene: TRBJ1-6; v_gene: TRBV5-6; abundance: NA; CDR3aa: CASSSAGSPLHF; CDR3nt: TGTGCCAGCAGCTCGGCAGGATCACCCCTCCACTTT
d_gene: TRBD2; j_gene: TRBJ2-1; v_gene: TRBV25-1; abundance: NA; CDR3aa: CASSETGLAGGYEQFF; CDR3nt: TGTGCCAGCAGTGAAACGGGACTAGCGGGAGGATATGAGCAGTTCTTC
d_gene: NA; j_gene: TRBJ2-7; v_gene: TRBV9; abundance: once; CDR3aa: CASSVGYTGQEQYF; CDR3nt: TGTGCCAGCAGCGTAGGATACACAGGGCAAGAGCAGTACTTC
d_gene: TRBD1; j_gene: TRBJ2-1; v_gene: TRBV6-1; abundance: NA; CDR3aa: CASSDLGQGKREQFF; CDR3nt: TGTGCCAGCAGTGACCTGGGACAGGGTAAACGTGAGCAGTTCTTC